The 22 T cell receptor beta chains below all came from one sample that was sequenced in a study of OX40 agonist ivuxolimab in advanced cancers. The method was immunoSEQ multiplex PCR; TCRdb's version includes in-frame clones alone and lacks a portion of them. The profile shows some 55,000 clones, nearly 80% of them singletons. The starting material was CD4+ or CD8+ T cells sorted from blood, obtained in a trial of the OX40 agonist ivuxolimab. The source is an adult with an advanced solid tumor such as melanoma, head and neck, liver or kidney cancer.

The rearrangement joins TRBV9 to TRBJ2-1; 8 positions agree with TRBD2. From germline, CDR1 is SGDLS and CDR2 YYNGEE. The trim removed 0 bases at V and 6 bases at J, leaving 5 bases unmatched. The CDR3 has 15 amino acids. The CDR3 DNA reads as TGTGCCAGCAGCGTAGAAGCGGGAGCAAGCAATGAGCAGTTCTTC. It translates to CASSVEAGASNEQFF.

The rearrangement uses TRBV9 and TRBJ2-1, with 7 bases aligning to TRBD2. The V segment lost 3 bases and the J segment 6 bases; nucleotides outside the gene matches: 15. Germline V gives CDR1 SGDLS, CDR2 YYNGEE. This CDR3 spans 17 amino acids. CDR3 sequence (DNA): TGTGCCAGCAGCGCCATCCCTAGCGGATCACTTATCAATGAGCAGTTCTTC. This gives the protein CASSAIPSGSLINEQFF.

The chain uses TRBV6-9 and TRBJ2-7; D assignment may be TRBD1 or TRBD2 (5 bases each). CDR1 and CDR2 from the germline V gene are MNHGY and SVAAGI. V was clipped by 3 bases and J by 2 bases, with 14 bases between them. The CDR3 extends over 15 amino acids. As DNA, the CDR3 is TGTGCCAGCAGTTACACCCCCACGGGACCCTACGAGCAGTACTTC. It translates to CASSYTPTGPYEQYF.

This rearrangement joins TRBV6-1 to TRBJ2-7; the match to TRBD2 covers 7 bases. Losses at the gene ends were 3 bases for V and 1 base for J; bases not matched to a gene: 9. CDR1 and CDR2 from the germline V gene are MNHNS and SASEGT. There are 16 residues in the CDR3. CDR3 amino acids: CASSEGLAALSYEQYF. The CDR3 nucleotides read TGTGCCAGCAGTGAGGGTCTAGCGGCATTATCCTACGAGCAGTACTTC.

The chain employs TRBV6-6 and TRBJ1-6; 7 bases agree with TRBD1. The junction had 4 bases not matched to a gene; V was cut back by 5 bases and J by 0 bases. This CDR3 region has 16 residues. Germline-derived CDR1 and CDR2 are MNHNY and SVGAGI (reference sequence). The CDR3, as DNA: TGTGCCAGCAGTCGACAGGGAAGCTCCTATAATTCACCCCTCCACTTT. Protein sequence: CASSRQGSSYNSPLHF.

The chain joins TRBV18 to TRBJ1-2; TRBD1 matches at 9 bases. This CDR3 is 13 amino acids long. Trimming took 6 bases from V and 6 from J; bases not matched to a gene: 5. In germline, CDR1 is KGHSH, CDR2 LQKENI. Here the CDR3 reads CASSHRDRDGYTF. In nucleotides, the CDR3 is TGTGCCAGCTCCCACCGGGACAGGGATGGCTACACCTTC.

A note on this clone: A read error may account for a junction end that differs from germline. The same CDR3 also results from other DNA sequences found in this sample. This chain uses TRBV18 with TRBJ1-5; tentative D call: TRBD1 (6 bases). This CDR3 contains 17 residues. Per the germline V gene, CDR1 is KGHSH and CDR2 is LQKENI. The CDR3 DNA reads TGTGCCAGCTCGCCACCGACAGGACCGTATAGCAATCAGCCCCAGCATTTT. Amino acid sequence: CASSPPTGPYSNQPQHF. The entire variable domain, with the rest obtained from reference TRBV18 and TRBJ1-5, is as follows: NAGVMQNPRHLVRRRGQEARLRCSPMKGHSHVYWYRQLPEEGLKFMVYLQKENIIDESGMPKERFSAEFPKEGPSILRIQQVVRGDSAAYFCASSPPTGPYSNQPQHFGDGTRLSIL.

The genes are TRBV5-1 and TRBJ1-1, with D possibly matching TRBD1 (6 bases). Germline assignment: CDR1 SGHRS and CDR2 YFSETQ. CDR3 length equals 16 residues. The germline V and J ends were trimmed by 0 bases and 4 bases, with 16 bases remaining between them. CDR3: CASSLAGGSRGTEAFF. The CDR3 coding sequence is TGCGCCAGCAGCTTGGCCGGGGGGAGCAGGGGCACTGAAGCTTTCTTT.

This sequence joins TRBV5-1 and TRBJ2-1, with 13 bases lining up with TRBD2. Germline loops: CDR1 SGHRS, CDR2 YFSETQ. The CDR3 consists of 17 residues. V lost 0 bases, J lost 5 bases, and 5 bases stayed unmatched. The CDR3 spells CASSLAGLAGANNEQFF. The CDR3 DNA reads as TGCGCCAGCAGCTTGGCCGGACTAGCGGGGGCAAACAATGAGCAGTTCTTC.

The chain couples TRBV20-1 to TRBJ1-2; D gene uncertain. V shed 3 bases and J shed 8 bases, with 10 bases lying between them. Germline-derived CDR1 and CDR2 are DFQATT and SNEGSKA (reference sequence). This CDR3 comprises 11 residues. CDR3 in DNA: TGCAGTGCTAGTGCCGGGCACGGCTACACCTTC. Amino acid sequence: CSASAGHGYTF.

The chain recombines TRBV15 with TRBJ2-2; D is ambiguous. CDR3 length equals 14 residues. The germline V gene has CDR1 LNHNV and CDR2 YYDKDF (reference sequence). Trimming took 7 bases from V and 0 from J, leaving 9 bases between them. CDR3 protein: CATTWGTNTGELFF. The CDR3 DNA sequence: TGTGCCACCACGTGGGGAACGAACACCGGGGAGCTGTTTTTT.

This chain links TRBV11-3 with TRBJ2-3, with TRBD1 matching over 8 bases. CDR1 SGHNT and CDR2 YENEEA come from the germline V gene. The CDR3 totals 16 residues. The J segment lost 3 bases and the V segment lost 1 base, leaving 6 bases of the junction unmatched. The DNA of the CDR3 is TGTGCCAGCAGCTTAGGGCTTGACAGGGGAACAGATACGCAGTATTTT. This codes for CASSLGLDRGTDTQYF.

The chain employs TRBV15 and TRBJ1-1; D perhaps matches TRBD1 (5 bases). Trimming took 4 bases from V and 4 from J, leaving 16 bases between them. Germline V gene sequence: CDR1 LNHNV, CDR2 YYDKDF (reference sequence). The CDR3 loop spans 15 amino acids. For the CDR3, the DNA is TGTGCCACCAGCATACGGGACTTCGGAGGCACTGAAGCTTTCTTT. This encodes CATSIRDFGGTEAFF.

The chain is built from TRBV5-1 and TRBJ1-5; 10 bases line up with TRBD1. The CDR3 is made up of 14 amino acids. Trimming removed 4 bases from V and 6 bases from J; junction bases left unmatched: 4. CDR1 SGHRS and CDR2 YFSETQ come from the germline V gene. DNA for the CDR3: TGCGCCAGCAGCCCGGGACAGGGGCTTCAGCCCCAGCATTTT. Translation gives CASSPGQGLQPQHF.

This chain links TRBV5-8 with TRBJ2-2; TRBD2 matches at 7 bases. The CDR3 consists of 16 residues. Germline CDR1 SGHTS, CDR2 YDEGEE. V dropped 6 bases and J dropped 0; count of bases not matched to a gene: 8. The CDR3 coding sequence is TGTGCCAGCACCAGACTAGCAGAATCGAACACCGGGGAGCTGTTTTTT. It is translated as CASTRLAESNTGELFF.

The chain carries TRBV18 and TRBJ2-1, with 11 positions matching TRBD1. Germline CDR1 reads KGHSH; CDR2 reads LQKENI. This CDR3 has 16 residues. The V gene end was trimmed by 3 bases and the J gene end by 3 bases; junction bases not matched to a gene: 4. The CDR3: CASSPLGTGGYNEQFF. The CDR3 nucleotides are TGTGCCAGCTCACCTCTAGGGACAGGGGGCTACAATGAGCAGTTCTTC.

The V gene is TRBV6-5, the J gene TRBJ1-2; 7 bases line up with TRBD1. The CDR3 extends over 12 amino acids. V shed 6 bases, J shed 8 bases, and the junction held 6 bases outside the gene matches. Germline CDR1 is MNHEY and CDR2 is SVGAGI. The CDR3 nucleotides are TGTGCCAGCAGACCTCTACAGGGGGGCTACACCTTC. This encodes CASRPLQGGYTF.

DNA for the CDR3: TGTGCCAGCAGTGGGAGCGGGGTCTTCCAAGAGACCCAGTACTTC. Encoded protein: CASSGSGVFQETQYF. The rearrangement links TRBV6-6 to TRBJ2-5; 7 positions match TRBD2. The CDR3 loop spans 15 amino acids. The junction had 7 bases not matched to a gene; V was cut back by 5 bases and J by 1 base. In germline, CDR1 is MNHNY, CDR2 SVGAGI (reference sequence).

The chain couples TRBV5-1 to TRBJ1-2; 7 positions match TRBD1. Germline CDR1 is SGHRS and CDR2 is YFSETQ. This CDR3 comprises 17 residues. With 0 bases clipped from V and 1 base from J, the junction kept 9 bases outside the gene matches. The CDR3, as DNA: TGCGCCAGCAGCTTGGGGGGGACAGCAGCAAATAACTATGGCTACACCTTC. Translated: CASSLGGTAANNYGYTF.

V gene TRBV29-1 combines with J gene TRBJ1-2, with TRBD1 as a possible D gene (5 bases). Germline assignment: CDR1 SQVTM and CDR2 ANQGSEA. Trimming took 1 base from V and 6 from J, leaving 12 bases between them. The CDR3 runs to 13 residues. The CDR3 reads CSVEGAGTNGYTF. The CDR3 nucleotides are TGCAGCGTTGAAGGGGCGGGGACGAATGGCTACACCTTC.

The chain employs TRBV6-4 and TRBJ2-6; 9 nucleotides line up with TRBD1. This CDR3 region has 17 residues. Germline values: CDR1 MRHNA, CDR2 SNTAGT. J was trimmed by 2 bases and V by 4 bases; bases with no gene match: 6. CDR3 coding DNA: TGTGCCAGCAGTGCCGGGACAGGGCTAGCTGGGGCCAACGTCCTGACTTTC. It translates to CASSAGTGLAGANVLTF.

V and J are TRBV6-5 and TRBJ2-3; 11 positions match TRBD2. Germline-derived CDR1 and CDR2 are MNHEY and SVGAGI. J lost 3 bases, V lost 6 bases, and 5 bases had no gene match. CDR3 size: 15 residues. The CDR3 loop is CASSPTSGSTDTQYF. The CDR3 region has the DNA TGTGCCAGCAGCCCAACTAGCGGGAGTACAGATACGCAGTATTTT.